This T cell receptor (beta chain) stems from a study of T cell responses to AZD1222 COVID-19 vaccine. The repertoire was sequenced with immunoSEQ multiplex PCR; TCRdb's copy has only in-frame clones and lacks some. The repertoire has around 150,000 clones, less than 95% of them found once; the top ten carry approximately 0.69%. Study-wide findings and caveats: After the peak T cell response, and only then, were repertoires sampled. Clonal diversity may have been underestimated in mostly white British donors.

This clone was seen a single time. The antigen is unknown. The source material was peripheral blood, sampled on day 0 of AZD1222 vaccination. The sequence was obtained from an adult in good health.

As DNA, the CDR3 is TGTGCCAGCAGCTTTAAGGGGCGTGATCAGCCCCAGCATTTT. The encoded protein is CASSFKGRDQPQHF. This rearrangement joins TRBV5-5 to TRBJ1-5, with D possibly TRBD1 on 5 matching bases. Germline CDR1 reads SGHKS; CDR2 reads YYEKEE (reference sequence). Trimming pared 2 bases from V and 5 bases from J, leaving 11 bases between. The CDR3 length is 14 residues.